The 26 T cell receptor beta chains listed next were all sequenced from one sample in a study of cytomegalovirus exposure and HLA in healthy donors. Researchers ran the PCR with 60 Vbeta and 13 Jbeta primers. The protocol was immunoSEQ multiplex PCR, while the TCRdb copy is restricted to in-frame clones and leaves out a portion. The sample lists around 140,000 clones; about 80% were seen once. Source material: PBMCs. These TCRs come from a woman aged 55-70 years in good health and CMV-seropositive.

The genes are TRBV28 and TRBJ2-5; a weak D match, TRBD1 (6 bases). Deletions cut 6 bases from V and 5 bases from J, with 19 bases between. The CDR3 is made up of 15 amino acids. From germline, CDR1 is MDHEN and CDR2 SYDVKM. This CDR3 reads CASSSPDRPGETQYF. The CDR3 coding sequence is TGTGCCAGCAGCTCTCCCGACAGGCCAGGGGAGACCCAGTACTTC. Supplemented by reference TRBV28 and TRBJ2-5, the full variable domain reads DVKVTQSSRYLVKRTGEKVFLECVQDMDHENMFWYRQDPGLGLRLIYFSYDVKMKEKGDIPEGYSVSREKKERFSLILESASTNQTSMYLCASSSPDRPGETQYFGPGTRLLVL.

This clone was seen more than once but under ten times. The chain links TRBV28 to TRBJ2-7, with 9 bases matching TRBD2. The ends lost 3 bases at V and 0 bases at J; junction bases unmatched: 6. The germline CDR1 and CDR2 sequences are MDHEN and SYDVKM. The CDR3 spans 16 residues. The CDR3 region is CASSFPTSGVSYEQYF. The CDR3 DNA is TGTGCCAGCAGTTTCCCGACTAGCGGAGTCTCCTACGAGCAGTACTTC.

V gene TRBV4-1 combines with J gene TRBJ2-1; 8 bases are a match to TRBD2. Trimming took 3 bases from V and 0 from J; bases not matched to a gene: 4. Germline V CDR1 and CDR2: MGHRA, YSYEKL. The CDR3 loop spans 16 amino acids. The CDR3: CASSQAGTSSYNEQFF. CDR3 nucleotides: TGCGCCAGCAGCCAGGCGGGGACTAGCTCCTACAATGAGCAGTTCTTC.

This chain joins TRBV6-4 and TRBJ1-5; possible D gene TRBD1, 5 bases. This CDR3 spans 13 amino acids. Germline V gene sequence: CDR1 MRHNA, CDR2 SNTAGT. The V and J ends lost 4 bases and 3 bases respectively, with 7 bases between them. The CDR3 protein is CASSGQPNQPQHF. The CDR3 nucleotides are TGTGCCAGCAGTGGACAGCCCAATCAGCCCCAGCATTTT.

The chain combines TRBV7-8 with TRBJ2-2; 10 bases align to TRBD1. This CDR3 contains 15 residues. The germline CDR1 and CDR2 sequences are SGHVS and FQNEAQ. V shed 5 bases, J shed 5 bases, and the junction held 5 bases outside the gene matches. CDR3 coding DNA: TGTGCCAGCAGCCAACGGACAGGGGGAACCGGGGAGCTGTTTTTT. Protein product: CASSQRTGGTGELFF.

This sequence joins TRBV28 and TRBJ2-7, with 8 bases fitting TRBD1. Germline V gene data show CDR1 as MDHEN and CDR2 as SYDVKM. The CDR3 runs 15 residues. V trimming: 1 base; J trimming: 2 bases; junction bases outside the gene matches: 4. In DNA, the CDR3 is TGTGCCAGCAGTTTATCCCGGACAGGGCCCTACGAGCAGTACTTC. This sequence encodes CASSLSRTGPYEQYF.

The rearrangement links TRBV4-2 to TRBJ2-2; D possibly corresponds to TRBD2 (6 bases). Trimming removed 1 base from V and 6 bases from J, with 12 bases in between. CDR3 length: 15 residues. Looked up from germline, CDR1 is LGHNA and CDR2 is YNFKEQ. The CDR3 protein is CASSQGGRISGELFF. The CDR3 DNA follows: TGTGCCAGCAGCCAAGGGGGGAGGATCTCCGGGGAGCTGTTTTTT.

The rearrangement joins TRBV9 to TRBJ1-6, with 11 nucleotides matching TRBD1. Losses at the gene ends were 3 bases for V and 7 bases for J; bases not matched to a gene: 3. There are 15 residues in the CDR3. Germline CDR1 is SGDLS and CDR2 is YYNGEE. CDR3 sequence: CASSEGTGGNSPLHF. The CDR3 DNA sequence: TGTGCCAGCAGCGAGGGGACAGGGGGGAATTCACCCCTCCACTTT.

The genes are TRBV25-1 and TRBJ2-1; the match to TRBD1 covers 9 bases. The CDR3 has 17 residues. V lost 3 bases to trimming and J lost 6 bases; unmatched junction nucleotides: 12. CDR1 MGHDK and CDR2 SYGVNS come from the germline V gene. In DNA form, the CDR3 reads TGTGCCAGCAGTGAGTTTCGAGGGACAGGGAGCCGCAATGAGCAGTTCTTC. Protein sequence: CASSEFRGTGSRNEQFF. The whole variable domain, remainder taken from reference TRBV25-1 and TRBJ2-1, is EADIYQTPRYLVIGTGKKITLECSQTMGHDKMYWYQQDPGMELHLIHYSYGVNSTEKGDLSSESTVSRIRTEHFPLTLESARPSHTSQYLCASSEFRGTGSRNEQFFGPGTRLTVL.

J is TRBJ2-7 and V is TRBV7-9, with a possible D match to TRBD2 (7 bases). The germline V gene has CDR1 SEHNR and CDR2 FQNEAQ (reference sequence). The V and J ends lost 4 bases and 7 bases respectively, with 17 bases between them. This CDR3 is 14 amino acids long. The CDR3 coding sequence is TGTGCCAGCAGCTACGAAGCCGGGGGGCAGGAGCAGTACTTC. Its translation is CASSYEAGGQEQYF.

This chain joins TRBV7-9 and TRBJ2-7; 8 positions agree with TRBD1. Germline CDR1 and CDR2: SEHNR and FQNEAQ (reference sequence). V gave up 4 bases and J gave up 0 bases; unmatched junction bases: 2. The CDR3 totals 14 residues. CDR3 amino acids: CASSWDRHSYEQYF. DNA of the CDR3: TGTGCCAGCAGCTGGGACAGGCACTCCTACGAGCAGTACTTC.

This clone has a handful of counts. The rearrangement links TRBV11-3 to TRBJ2-7; weak D call: TRBD2 (5 bases). This CDR3 spans 14 amino acids. V was shortened by 2 bases and J by 0 bases, with 8 bases between the two germline ends. Germline-derived CDR1 and CDR2 are SGHNT and YENEEA. In DNA, the CDR3 is TGTGCCAGCAGCTTACGGGGTTACTCCTACGAGCAGTACTTC. The encoded protein is CASSLRGYSYEQYF.

This sequence joins TRBV21-1 and TRBJ1-5; the tabulated D call, TRBD1, remains unverified against the DNA. TRBV21-1 is a pseudogene. The CDR3 loop spans 16 amino acids. The CDR3 loop reads CASSKSPHSSNQPQHF. CDR3 in DNA: TGTGCCAGCAGCAAATCCCCCCATTCTAGCAATCAGCCCCAGCATTTT.

This clone was recorded once. This rearrangement joins TRBV5-8 to TRBJ1-1; no clear D. Germline V lookup: CDR1 SGHTS, CDR2 YDEGEE. The CDR3 loop spans 13 amino acids. V lost 2 bases and J 1 base, leaving 6 bases between the germline ends. The CDR3 is CASSLTGNTEAFF. Here the CDR3 DNA reads TGTGCCAGCAGCTTAACGGGGAACACTGAAGCTTTCTTT.

This chain links TRBV7-6 with TRBJ2-3; 8 nucleotides align to TRBD1. Germline lookup yields CDR1 SGHVS and CDR2 FNYEAQ. V trimming: 1 base; J trimming: 6 bases; junction bases outside the gene matches: 0. This CDR3 region has 13 residues. The CDR3 DNA sequence: TGTGCCAGCAGCTTAGACAGGGGGGATACGCAGTATTTT. Translating gives CASSLDRGDTQYF.

The V gene is TRBV5-4, the J gene TRBJ2-5; TRBD1 matches 7 bases. CDR3 length equals 15 residues. Germline CDR1 reads SGHNT; CDR2 reads YYREEE (reference sequence). V dropped 4 bases and J dropped 3; count of bases not matched to a gene: 9. CDR3 bases: TGTGCCAGCAGCCCCCCACCGGGACAGAAAGAGACCCAGTACTTC. This gives the protein CASSPPPGQKETQYF.

The rearrangement joins TRBV7-6 to TRBJ2-7; D is possibly TRBD1 (6 bases). The CDR3 covers 15 residues. CDR1 and CDR2 from the germline V gene are SGHVS and FNYEAQ. Between the trimmed V and J ends, which lost 2 bases and 6 bases, there was a span of 17 bases. The CDR3 DNA is TGTGCCAGCAGCTTAAGGACAGAGATGCTAGGCGAGCAGTACTTC. It specifies CASSLRTEMLGEQYF.

The V and J genes are TRBV29-1 and TRBJ1-2, with D tentatively TRBD1 (6 bases). Trimming took off 5 bases at V and 2 bases at J, with 15 bases between the two ends. Germline V CDR1 and CDR2: SQVTM, ANQGSEA. There are 14 residues in the CDR3. In nucleotides, the CDR3 is TGCAGCGTTCAGGACTTAGACAGGAACTATGGCTACACCTTC. It yields the protein CSVQDLDRNYGYTF.

The J gene is TRBJ2-5, the V gene TRBV7-3; D possibly corresponds to TRBD1 (6 bases). This CDR3 has 12 amino acids. Trimming pared 5 bases from V and 4 bases from J, leaving 8 bases between. Per the germline V gene, CDR1 is SGHTA and CDR2 is FQGTGA. The CDR3 sequence is CASSRGGETQYF. As DNA, the CDR3 is TGTGCCAGCAGCCGAGGGGGAGAGACCCAGTACTTC.

The rearrangement joins TRBV28 to TRBJ1-4; 7 nucleotides match TRBD1. The germline V gene encodes CDR1 MDHEN and CDR2 SYDVKM. With V trimmed by 6 bases and J by 7 bases, 5 bases remained unmatched. This CDR3 is 13 amino acids long. The CDR3 is CASRTTGIEKLFF. CDR3 nucleotides: TGTGCCAGCAGAACGACAGGGATTGAAAAACTGTTTTTT.

The rearrangement links TRBV28 to TRBJ1-2; 7 bases are a match to TRBD1. The CDR3 runs to 13 residues. V gave up 6 bases and J gave up 3 bases; unmatched junction bases: 4. Looked up from germline, CDR1 is MDHEN and CDR2 is SYDVKM. The CDR3 DNA reads TGTGCCAGCAGGGCCACAGGGGACTATGGCTACACCTTC. Translation gives CASRATGDYGYTF.

V gene TRBV6-6 combines with J gene TRBJ2-3; D is uncertain. Trimming took 6 bases from V and 3 from J, leaving 13 bases between them. CDR3 length equals 14 residues. Germline CDR1 MNHNY, CDR2 SVGAGI (reference sequence). CDR3 protein: CASRPSRSTDTQYF. The CDR3 nucleotides are TGTGCCAGCAGACCCAGCAGGTCTACAGATACGCAGTATTTT.

V gene TRBV4-1 combines with J gene TRBJ2-3, with 9 bases fitting TRBD1. V dropped 4 bases and J dropped 6; count of bases not matched to a gene: 11. Germline CDR1 is MGHRA and CDR2 is YSYEKL. This CDR3 has 16 amino acids. The CDR3 sequence: CASSRLGTGTADTQYF. The DNA of the CDR3 is TGCGCCAGCAGCCGCCTCGGGACAGGGACGGCGGATACGCAGTATTTT.

The chain combines TRBV7-8 with TRBJ2-1, with TRBD2 identical over 8 bases. The V gene end was trimmed by 5 bases and the J gene end by 9 bases; junction bases not matched to a gene: 12. CDR1 and CDR2 from the germline V gene are SGHVS and FQNEAQ. This CDR3 has 15 amino acids. CDR3 bases: TGTGCCAGCAGCGAACCGGGACTAGTAGCTAGTGAGCAGTTCTTC. This sequence encodes CASSEPGLVASEQFF.

This chain connects TRBV5-4 to TRBJ2-7; 8 bases align to TRBD1. Trimming cost V 4 bases and J 3 bases; bases outside gene matches: 3. CDR1 is SGHNT, CDR2 YYREEE, per germline (reference sequence). The CDR3 spans 13 residues. The CDR3 loop is CASSKDRVYEQYF. As DNA, the CDR3 is TGTGCCAGCAGCAAGGACAGGGTCTACGAGCAGTACTTC.

This chain links TRBV5-6 with TRBJ2-4; 11 bases are a match to TRBD2. The V gene's germline CDR1 is SGHDT and CDR2 YYEEEE. This CDR3 has 14 residues. Germline trimming cut 3 bases from V and 8 bases from J; bases unmatched to any gene: 4. DNA of the CDR3: TGTGCCAGCAGCTCACTAGCGGGAGTTGACATTCAGTACTTC. It codes for CASSSLAGVDIQYF.